A single sample is the source of the 3 T cell receptor beta chains below, sequenced in a study of blood T cell repertoires in COVID-19. TCRdb's copy holds only in-frame clones and misses some; the assay was immunoSEQ multiplex PCR. Here the sample spans about 28,000 clones, roughly 87% being singletons. Material for sequencing was peripheral blood. These receptor sequences come from a human donor in a cohort sampled during active COVID-19.

The chain carries TRBV6-5 and TRBJ1-1; TRBD1 is a possible D gene (5 bases). CDR1 MNHEY and CDR2 SVGAGI come from the germline V gene. V was shortened by 6 bases and J by 4 bases, with 15 bases between the two germline ends. The CDR3 contains 14 residues. CDR3 coding DNA: TGTGCCAGCAGGGCACAGGAACCTAGCACTGAAGCTTTCTTT. Protein: CASRAQEPSTEAFF.

The chain links TRBV21-1 to TRBJ1-5; the table's D gene call, TRBD1, was not cross checked with the DNA. TRBV21-1 is marked as a pseudogene. The CDR3 contains 17 residues. CDR3 protein: CASSHSGGHDSNQPQHF. In DNA, the CDR3 is TGTGCCAGCTCCCATTCAGGGGGCCACGATAGCAATCAGCCCCAGCATTTT.

This chain joins TRBV18 and TRBJ2-2; 9 positions match TRBD1. Germline V lookup: CDR1 KGHSH, CDR2 LQKENI. J lost 5 bases, V lost 5 bases, and 6 bases had no gene match. The CDR3 runs to 15 residues. The CDR3 DNA reads as TGTGCCAGCTCAGAACAGGGGGCGCCTACCGGGGAGCTGTTTTTT. It is translated as CASSEQGAPTGELFF.